Listed here is a single T cell receptor beta chain. Its antigen is unidentified. The data were taken from a study of CXCR3-negative and CXCR3-positive naive CD8 T cells. Study context: A total of approximately 140 million TRB reads was generated, with about 1.5 +/- 0.3 million per library.

Overall study findings and caveats: Memory CD8+ cells had much lower diversity, and both naive subsets had comparably high diversity.

A CD45RO-CCR7+CD27+CD95- profile was what naive CD8+ T cells displayed. The authors prepared UMI-labeled TRB cDNA libraries by 5' RACE. TCRdb reprocessed the 5' RACE reads and reports one entry per CDR3 protein, with no DNA. In total, the table holds fewer than 80,000 distinct CDR3 sequences. Germline CDR1 and CDR2: LGHNA and YSLEER. This CDR3 region has 18 residues. The chain employs TRBV4-3 and TRBJ1-1; TCRdb's D call of TRBD1 is untestable without DNA. The specimen was naive CXCR3- CD8+ T cells from blood. Subset defined: CD45RO-CCR7+CD27+CD95- naive CD8+ T cells lacking CXCR3 (TNR3-). This TCR was sampled from a human donor in good health. Some clones in this sample may be carry-over from other donors' samples. The CDR3 here is CASSQDQRGALVNTEAFF.